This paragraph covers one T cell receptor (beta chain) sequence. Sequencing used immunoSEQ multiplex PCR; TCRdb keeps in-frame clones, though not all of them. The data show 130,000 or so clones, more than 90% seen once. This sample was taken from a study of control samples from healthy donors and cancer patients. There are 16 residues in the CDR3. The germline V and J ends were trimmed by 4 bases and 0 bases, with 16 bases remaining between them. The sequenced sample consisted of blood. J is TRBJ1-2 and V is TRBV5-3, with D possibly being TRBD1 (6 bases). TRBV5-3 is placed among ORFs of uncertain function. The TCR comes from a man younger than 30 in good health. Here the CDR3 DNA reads TGTGCCAGAAGCCCTCAAAACAGGGAGGCTAACTATGGCTACACCTTC. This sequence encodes CARSPQNREANYGYTF.